These T cell receptor beta chains were read from a single sample in a study of blood T cell repertoires in COVID-19. Profiled with immunoSEQ multiplex PCR; TCRdb holds only in-frame clones, not every one. This table holds a few hundred thousand clones, more than 70% found once. Sequences were obtained from peripheral blood. These receptors all come from a man aged 18-30 years who had recovered from COVID-19. Both conserved end residues are part of each CDR3. D genes are given only for firm matches. The size of a clone is reported for some rows only, either as once, few or many, or as a class for expanded clones.

abundance: -
v_gene: TRBV5-6
d_gene: TRBD2
j_gene: TRBJ2-3
CDR3nt: TGTGCCAGCAGCACACTAGCGGGGGACGCAGATACGCAGTATTTT
CDR3aa: CASSTLAGDADTQYF

abundance: -
v_gene: TRBV6-4
d_gene: TRBD1
j_gene: TRBJ2-2
CDR3nt: TGTGCCAGCAGTGATGATGAGGGGGCGGTCACCGGGGAGCTGTTTTTT
CDR3aa: CASSDDEGAVTGELFF

abundance: -
v_gene: TRBV5-1
d_gene: -
j_gene: TRBJ1-1
CDR3nt: TGCGCCAGCACCTGGAGTCCGGGGGGCGAAACTGAAGCTTTCTTT
CDR3aa: CASTWSPGGETEAFF

abundance: few
v_gene: TRBV4-1
d_gene: TRBD1
j_gene: TRBJ1-2
CDR3nt: TGCGCCAGCAGCCAATCGACAGGGGAGGACTATGGCTACACCTTC
CDR3aa: CASSQSTGEDYGYTF

abundance: -
v_gene: TRBV5-1
d_gene: TRBD1
j_gene: TRBJ2-1
CDR3nt: TGCGCCAGCAGCGCCGGGACAGGGGTCAATGAGCAGTTCTTC
CDR3aa: CASSAGTGVNEQFF

abundance: few
v_gene: TRBV7-8
d_gene: TRBD1
j_gene: TRBJ2-5
CDR3nt: TGTGCCAGCAGCCCGGGACAGGGAGAGACCCAGTACTTC
CDR3aa: CASSPGQGETQYF

abundance: -
v_gene: TRBV27
d_gene: -
j_gene: TRBJ1-3
CDR3nt: TGTGCCAGCAGTCCCCGAGTGGGAAACACCATATATTTT
CDR3aa: CASSPRVGNTIYF

abundance: -
v_gene: TRBV6-1
d_gene: -
j_gene: TRBJ2-1
CDR3nt: TGTGCCAGCAGTGAATCCGGAGGGTGGAAGAAGAATGAGCAGTTCTTC
CDR3aa: CASSESGGWKKNEQFF

abundance: -
v_gene: TRBV7-9
d_gene: -
j_gene: TRBJ1-5
CDR3nt: TGTGCCAGCAGCAAGGGGAATCAGCCCCAGCATTTT
CDR3aa: CASSKGNQPQHF

abundance: -
v_gene: TRBV7-6
d_gene: -
j_gene: TRBJ2-1
CDR3nt: TGTGCCAGCAGCCCCAGCGGGAATGAGCAGTTCTTC
CDR3aa: CASSPSGNEQFF

abundance: -
v_gene: TRBV6-5
d_gene: -
j_gene: TRBJ2-7
CDR3nt: TGTGCCAGCAGCGGAGGGTACACCTACGAGCAGTACTTC
CDR3aa: CASSGGYTYEQYF

abundance: -
v_gene: TRBV1
d_gene: -
j_gene: TRBJ2-6
CDR3nt: TGCACCAGCAGCCAAGACAGGGGGCCGATTTCTGGGGCCAACGTCCTGACTTTC
CDR3aa: CTSSQDRGPISGANVLTF

abundance: -
v_gene: TRBV27
d_gene: TRBD2
j_gene: TRBJ2-1
CDR3nt: TGTGCCAGCAGCCTGAGCGGGAGTTTCTACAATGAGCAGTTCTTC
CDR3aa: CASSLSGSFYNEQFF

abundance: -
v_gene: TRBV6-6
d_gene: TRBD2
j_gene: TRBJ2-5
CDR3nt: TGTGCCAGCAGCCCCGGGGGGGGAGAGACCCAGTACTTC
CDR3aa: CASSPGGGETQYF

abundance: -
v_gene: TRBV6-2/TRBV6-3
d_gene: TRBD1
j_gene: TRBJ1-1
CDR3nt: TGTGCCAGCAGTCCGGGACAGCGTAAAGCTTTCTTT
CDR3aa: CASSPGQRKAFF

abundance: -
v_gene: TRBV10-3
d_gene: -
j_gene: TRBJ2-3
CDR3nt: TGTGCCATCAGTCCTAGCGAATCAGATACGCAGTATTTT
CDR3aa: CAISPSESDTQYF

abundance: -
v_gene: TRBV27
d_gene: TRBD1
j_gene: TRBJ2-3
CDR3nt: TGTGCCAGCTCCCTCGGACAGGGGGACACAGATACGCAGTATTTT
CDR3aa: CASSLGQGDTDTQYF

abundance: -
v_gene: TRBV6-1
d_gene: -
j_gene: TRBJ1-5
CDR3nt: TGTGCCAGCAGTGAAGCGAGGGAAGCCCAGCATTTT
CDR3aa: CASSEAREAQHF

abundance: once
v_gene: TRBV6-6
d_gene: -
j_gene: TRBJ1-1
CDR3nt: TGTGCCAGCAGTTATACACAGGGATGGAACACTGAAGCTTTCTTT
CDR3aa: CASSYTQGWNTEAFF

abundance: -
v_gene: TRBV15
d_gene: -
j_gene: TRBJ1-2
CDR3nt: TGTGCCACCAGCAGAGATATGGGGAGATACGGCTACACCTTC
CDR3aa: CATSRDMGRYGYTF

abundance: -
v_gene: TRBV19
d_gene: TRBD1
j_gene: TRBJ1-5
CDR3nt: TGTGCCAGTAGTACGTGGGACAGCCGCTATAGCAATCAGCCCCAGCATTTT
CDR3aa: CASSTWDSRYSNQPQHF

abundance: -
v_gene: TRBV11-2
d_gene: -
j_gene: TRBJ2-7
CDR3nt: TGTGCCAGCAGCTTAGAGGTCAGGGGGGACGAGCAGTACTTC
CDR3aa: CASSLEVRGDEQYF

abundance: -
v_gene: TRBV14
d_gene: TRBD1
j_gene: TRBJ2-7
CDR3nt: TGTGCCAGCAGCGGCGGGACAGGGAATGGGGTCTACGAGCAGTACTTC
CDR3aa: CASSGGTGNGVYEQYF

abundance: -
v_gene: TRBV10-3
d_gene: TRBD1
j_gene: TRBJ1-3
CDR3nt: TGTGCCATCAGTGAGTCAGAGGGGGCAACAGGAAACACCATATATTTT
CDR3aa: CAISESEGATGNTIYF

abundance: -
v_gene: TRBV19
d_gene: -
j_gene: TRBJ1-1
CDR3nt: TGTGCCAGTAGTATCAGATCCGCAGTCACTGAAGCTTTCTTT
CDR3aa: CASSIRSAVTEAFF

abundance: -
v_gene: TRBV4-3
d_gene: -
j_gene: TRBJ2-3
CDR3nt: TGCGCCAGCAGCCCCCTTGAGGGGGTGACAGATACGCAGTATTTT
CDR3aa: CASSPLEGVTDTQYF

abundance: -
v_gene: TRBV7-2
d_gene: TRBD2
j_gene: TRBJ2-2
CDR3nt: TGTGCTACCACACGTGGCGGGGGGTACCTGAACACCGGGGAGCTGTTTTTT
CDR3aa: CATTRGGGYLNTGELFF

abundance: -
v_gene: TRBV11-2
d_gene: TRBD1
j_gene: TRBJ1-4
CDR3nt: TGTGCCAGCAGCTTAAGAACAGGGGGCGAAGGTGAAAAACTGTTTTTT
CDR3aa: CASSLRTGGEGEKLFF

abundance: once
v_gene: TRBV19
d_gene: TRBD1
j_gene: TRBJ2-3
CDR3nt: TGTGCCAGTGGACAGGGGGCTCAGGGTGGGACAGATACGCAGTATTTT
CDR3aa: CASGQGAQGGTDTQYF

abundance: -
v_gene: TRBV5-5
d_gene: -
j_gene: TRBJ1-2
CDR3nt: TGTGCCAGCAGCTTTCGGGGGGTGGACTATGGCTACACCTTC
CDR3aa: CASSFRGVDYGYTF

abundance: -
v_gene: TRBV5-4
d_gene: -
j_gene: TRBJ2-7
CDR3nt: TGTGCCAGCAGCCCCGGGGTCCTACCCTACGAGCAGTACTTC
CDR3aa: CASSPGVLPYEQYF

abundance: -
v_gene: TRBV7-9
d_gene: TRBD2
j_gene: TRBJ2-1
CDR3nt: TGTGCCAGCAGCCCCCGGCGGGGGGATGATGAGCAGTTCTTC
CDR3aa: CASSPRRGDDEQFF

abundance: -
v_gene: TRBV6-5
d_gene: TRBD1
j_gene: TRBJ1-6
CDR3nt: TGTGCCAGCAGTCGACAGGGTAATTCACCCCTCCACTTT
CDR3aa: CASSRQGNSPLHF

abundance: -
v_gene: TRBV11-2
d_gene: -
j_gene: TRBJ1-5
CDR3nt: TGTGCCAGCAGCGATAGTTATAGCAATCAGCCCCAGCATTTT
CDR3aa: CASSDSYSNQPQHF

abundance: once
v_gene: TRBV10-3
d_gene: TRBD1
j_gene: TRBJ1-2
CDR3nt: TGTGCCATCAGCGGGACAGCCGGGGACTATGGCTACACCTTC
CDR3aa: CAISGTAGDYGYTF

abundance: -
v_gene: TRBV6-5
d_gene: -
j_gene: TRBJ2-7
CDR3nt: TGTGCCAGCAGCGTGCGTCTTTCCTACGAGCAGTACTTC
CDR3aa: CASSVRLSYEQYF

abundance: -
v_gene: TRBV19
d_gene: TRBD1
j_gene: TRBJ2-2
CDR3nt: TGTGCCAGTAGTTCCCGACCCGACAGGGGGAACACCGGGGAGCTGTTTTTT
CDR3aa: CASSSRPDRGNTGELFF

abundance: once
v_gene: TRBV10-2
d_gene: TRBD1
j_gene: TRBJ2-7
CDR3nt: TGCGCCAGCAGTGACCCTTCCGGGACAGGGGGGTACGAGCAGTACTTC
CDR3aa: CASSDPSGTGGYEQYF

abundance: -
v_gene: TRBV29-1
d_gene: -
j_gene: TRBJ2-5
CDR3nt: TGCAGCGTTGCCGGGTCGAAAGAGACCCAGTACTTC
CDR3aa: CSVAGSKETQYF

abundance: -
v_gene: TRBV6-5
d_gene: -
j_gene: TRBJ2-7
CDR3nt: TGTGCCAGCATGCGGGACCTGAGCTCCTACGAGCAGTACTTC
CDR3aa: CASMRDLSSYEQYF

abundance: -
v_gene: TRBV2
d_gene: TRBD2
j_gene: TRBJ2-1
CDR3nt: TGTGCCAGGGGGGAGGGAAATGAGCAGTTCTTC
CDR3aa: CARGEGNEQFF

abundance: once
v_gene: TRBV7-2
d_gene: TRBD1
j_gene: TRBJ1-4
CDR3nt: TGTGCCAGCAGCTTGGGGACAGGTTCGCAAAAACTGTTTTTT
CDR3aa: CASSLGTGSQKLFF

abundance: -
v_gene: TRBV27
d_gene: -
j_gene: TRBJ1-3
CDR3nt: TGTGCCAGCAGCCCAGGGCAGGTCCACTCTGGAAACACCATATATTTT
CDR3aa: CASSPGQVHSGNTIYF

abundance: -
v_gene: TRBV5-8
d_gene: -
j_gene: TRBJ2-1
CDR3nt: TGTGCCAGCAGCGAAGGGGGTAACTCCTACAATGAGCAGTTCTTC
CDR3aa: CASSEGGNSYNEQFF

abundance: -
v_gene: TRBV7-2
d_gene: TRBD2
j_gene: TRBJ2-7
CDR3nt: TGTGCCAGCAGCAATAGCGGGGGGGCCACCTACGAGCAGTACTTC
CDR3aa: CASSNSGGATYEQYF

abundance: -
v_gene: TRBV11-2
d_gene: -
j_gene: TRBJ2-1
CDR3nt: TGTGCCAGCAGCTTTAGCGATGAGCAGTTCTTC
CDR3aa: CASSFSDEQFF

abundance: -
v_gene: TRBV27
d_gene: -
j_gene: TRBJ1-1
CDR3nt: TGTGCCAGCAGTCCCGGTGTGAACACTGAAGCTTTCTTT
CDR3aa: CASSPGVNTEAFF

abundance: -
v_gene: TRBV7-6
d_gene: -
j_gene: TRBJ2-5
CDR3nt: TGTGCCAGCAGCTTAGGGGCAGGCAGCCAAGAGACCCAGTACTTC
CDR3aa: CASSLGAGSQETQYF

abundance: -
v_gene: TRBV5-6
d_gene: TRBD1
j_gene: TRBJ1-5
CDR3nt: TGTGCCAGCAGTCGCCGGGACAGGGGATCCGGCAATCAGCCCCAGCATTTT
CDR3aa: CASSRRDRGSGNQPQHF

abundance: -
v_gene: TRBV29-1
d_gene: -
j_gene: TRBJ1-2
CDR3nt: TGCAGCGTTGAAGCCCCCGACAGCTATGGCTACACCTTC
CDR3aa: CSVEAPDSYGYTF

abundance: few
v_gene: TRBV5-6
d_gene: TRBD1
j_gene: TRBJ1-5
CDR3nt: TGTGCCAGCAGCCTGGGACAGGGGTTGGGACAGCCCCAGCATTTT
CDR3aa: CASSLGQGLGQPQHF

abundance: -
v_gene: TRBV9
d_gene: -
j_gene: TRBJ2-1
CDR3nt: TGTGCCAGCAGCGTAGCTTGGGGGGTATCCTACAATGAGCAGTTCTTC
CDR3aa: CASSVAWGVSYNEQFF